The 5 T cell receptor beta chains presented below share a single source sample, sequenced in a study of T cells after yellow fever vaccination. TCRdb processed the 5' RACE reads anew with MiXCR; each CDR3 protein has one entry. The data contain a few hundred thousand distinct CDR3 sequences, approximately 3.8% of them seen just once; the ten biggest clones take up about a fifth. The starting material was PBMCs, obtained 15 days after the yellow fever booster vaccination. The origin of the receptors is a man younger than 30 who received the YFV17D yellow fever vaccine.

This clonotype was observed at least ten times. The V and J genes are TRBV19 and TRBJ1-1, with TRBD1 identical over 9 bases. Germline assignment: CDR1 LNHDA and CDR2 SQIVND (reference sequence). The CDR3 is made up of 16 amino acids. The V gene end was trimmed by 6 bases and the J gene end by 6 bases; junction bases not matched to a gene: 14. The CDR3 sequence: CASRDRGYFPSAEAFF. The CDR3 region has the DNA TGTGCCAGTAGGGACAGGGGTTATTTCCCCTCTGCTGAAGCTTTCTTT.

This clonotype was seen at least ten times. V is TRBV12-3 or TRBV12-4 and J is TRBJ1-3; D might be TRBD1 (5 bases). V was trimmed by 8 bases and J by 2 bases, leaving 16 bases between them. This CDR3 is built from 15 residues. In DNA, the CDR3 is TGTGCCAGCGACCGGAGGGGTTTGGCTGGAAACACCATATATTTT. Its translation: CASDRRGLAGNTIYF.

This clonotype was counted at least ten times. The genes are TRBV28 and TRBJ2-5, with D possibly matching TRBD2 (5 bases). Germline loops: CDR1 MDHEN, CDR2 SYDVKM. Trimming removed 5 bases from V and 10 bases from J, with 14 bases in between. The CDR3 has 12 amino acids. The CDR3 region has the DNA TGTGCCAGCAGTCCGAGCGGACCACACCAGTACTTC. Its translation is CASSPSGPHQYF. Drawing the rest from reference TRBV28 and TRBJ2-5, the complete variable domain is DVKVTQSSRYLVKRTGEKVFLECVQDMDHENMFWYRQDPGLGLRLIYFSYDVKMKEKGDIPEGYSVSREKKERFSLILESASTNQTSMYLCASSPSGPHQYFGPGTRLLVL.

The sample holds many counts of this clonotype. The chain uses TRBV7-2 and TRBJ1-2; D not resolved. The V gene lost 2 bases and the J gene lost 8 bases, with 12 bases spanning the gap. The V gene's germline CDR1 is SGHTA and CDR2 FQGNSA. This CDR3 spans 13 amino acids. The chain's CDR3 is CASSLFEGGGYTF. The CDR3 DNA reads TGTGCCAGCAGCTTATTTGAGGGCGGAGGCTACACCTTC.

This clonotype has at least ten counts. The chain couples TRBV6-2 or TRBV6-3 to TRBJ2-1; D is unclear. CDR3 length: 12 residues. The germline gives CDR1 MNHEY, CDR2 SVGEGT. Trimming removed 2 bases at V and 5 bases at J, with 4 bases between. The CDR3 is CASSYPHNEQFF. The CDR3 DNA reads TGTGCCAGCAGTTACCCCCACAATGAGCAGTTCTTC.